This T cell receptor beta chain is from a study of T cell responses to AZD1222 COVID-19 vaccine. The V end was cut by 2 bases, the J end by 0 bases, with 11 bases between. The CDR3 covers 15 residues. CDR1 and CDR2 (germline): MDHEN, SYDVKM. This clone is labeled as medium-sized (0.01 to 0.1%). Here immunoSEQ multiplex PCR was the method, and the copy in TCRdb shows in-frame clones only, minus some. Seen here are tens of thousands of clones, over 60% observed once, and the top ten hold over 3%. The genes are TRBV28 and TRBJ2-7, with D possibly TRBD1 on 6 matching bases. Sequenced here: peripheral blood, sampled 28 days after the second AZD1222 dose. The sequence was obtained from an adult who received the AZD1222 COVID-19 vaccine. CDR3 DNA sequence: TGTGCCAGCAGTTTAAACAGGGATAGCTCCTACGAGCAGTACTTC. It yields the protein CASSLNRDSSYEQYF.